This passage covers 23 T cell receptor beta chains from one sample sequenced in a study of vaccination effects on CD4 cells after COVID-19. Assay: immunoSEQ multiplex PCR; the TCRdb copy retains only in-frame clones and omits some. The data hold 25,000 to 35,000 clones, with around 74% observed a single time. Following a 10-day culture, CD4+ T cells were purified. The participants, recipients of two vaccine doses, got either BNT162b2 or mRNA-1273. Their antigens are not known. The sequencing used CD4+ T cells from PBMCs cultured without peptide, collected after COVID-19 vaccination. The receptors were gathered from a human donor who received a COVID-19 vaccine.

V and J are TRBV5-1 and TRBJ1-1, with D unresolved. This CDR3 has 16 residues. CDR1 and CDR2 from the germline V gene are SGHRS and YFSETQ. Trimming pared 0 bases from V and 0 bases from J, leaving 12 bases between. CDR3 region: CASSLGSRQMNTEAFF. The CDR3 nucleotides are TGCGCCAGCAGCTTGGGAAGTCGCCAGATGAACACTGAAGCTTTCTTT.

The J gene is TRBJ2-1, the V gene TRBV15; D unclear. Trimming took 8 bases from V and 0 from J, leaving 14 bases between them. Germline V gene sequence: CDR1 LNHNV, CDR2 YYDKDF (reference sequence). This CDR3 is built from 15 residues. CDR3 residues: CATRILRSSYNEQFF. The CDR3 nucleotides read TGTGCCACCCGGATCCTTCGGAGCTCCTACAATGAGCAGTTCTTC.

The chain links TRBV3-1 (or the pseudogene TRBV3-2) to TRBJ1-1; TRBD1 agrees at 7 bases. CDR1 and CDR2 (germline): LGHDT, YNNKEL (reference sequence). Losses at the gene ends were 1 base for V and 0 bases for J; bases not matched to a gene: 8. The CDR3 is made up of 17 amino acids. The CDR3 protein is CASSQGARDSMNTEAFF. As DNA, the CDR3 is TGTGCCAGCAGCCAAGGTGCCAGGGACAGTATGAACACTGAAGCTTTCTTT.

The V call is TRBV4-2, the J call TRBJ2-6; D might be TRBD1 (5 bases). Per the germline V gene, CDR1 is LGHNA and CDR2 is YNFKEQ. This CDR3 has 22 amino acids. Trimming shortened V by 0 bases and J by 0 bases, and 24 bases separated the two germline ends. The CDR3, as DNA: TGTGCCAGCAGCCAAGAGCTAATTGTTACAGGTTCGTGGGGCTCTGGGGCCAACGTCCTGACTTTC. Its translation: CASSQELIVTGSWGSGANVLTF.

V gene TRBV28 combines with J gene TRBJ2-7; unclear D gene. This CDR3 spans 13 amino acids. V gave up 4 bases and J gave up 7 bases, with 14 bases separating them. Germline-derived CDR1 and CDR2 are MDHEN and SYDVKM. CDR3 sequence: CASSSLLGWEQYF. Written as DNA, the CDR3 is TGTGCCAGCAGTTCACTACTGGGCTGGGAGCAGTACTTC.

The chain is built from TRBV4-1 and TRBJ2-7; 11 positions match TRBD2. J was trimmed by 3 bases and V by 0 bases; bases with no gene match: 4. Germline CDR1 and CDR2: MGHRA and YSYEKL. The CDR3 consists of 16 residues. The CDR3 is CASSQEGTSGSYEQYF. As DNA, the CDR3 is TGCGCCAGCAGCCAAGAAGGTACTAGCGGGAGCTACGAGCAGTACTTC.

CDR3 loop: CASGLRDNYGYTF. The CDR3 bases are TGTGCCAGCGGTCTCCGGGACAACTATGGCTACACCTTC. The V gene is TRBV27, the J gene TRBJ1-2; tentatively, D is TRBD1 (5 bases). The CDR3 is 13 residues long. V lost 8 bases and J 2 bases, leaving 12 bases between the germline ends. From germline, CDR1 is MNHEY and CDR2 SMNVEV (reference sequence).

The genes are TRBV4-2 and TRBJ1-1; D not certain. V lost 0 bases to trimming and J lost 9 bases, with 11 bases between them. The CDR3 sequence is 13 residues long. The V gene's germline CDR1 is LGHNA and CDR2 YNFKEQ. CDR3: CASSQDPGTKAFF. DNA for the CDR3: TGTGCCAGCAGCCAAGATCCAGGCACCAAAGCTTTCTTT.

This rearrangement joins TRBV5-1 to TRBJ2-1; 8 bases align to TRBD1. Trimming removed 5 bases from V and 6 bases from J; junction bases left unmatched: 7. The CDR3 extends over 14 amino acids. Germline values: CDR1 SGHRS, CDR2 YFSETQ. The CDR3 DNA is TGCGCCAGCAGTTCCCAAGGACAGGGCAATGAGCAGTTCTTC. Protein sequence: CASSSQGQGNEQFF.

V and J are TRBV7-3 and TRBJ2-1, with 8 bases identical to TRBD1. The junction had 0 bases not matched to a gene; V was cut back by 5 bases and J by 0 bases. The CDR3 loop spans 14 amino acids. The germline gives CDR1 SGHTA, CDR2 FQGTGA. The CDR3, as DNA: TGTGCCAGCAGCACAGGGGGCTCCTACAATGAGCAGTTCTTC. This translates into CASSTGGSYNEQFF.

The chain joins TRBV7-6 to TRBJ1-2, with D perhaps matching TRBD1 (5 bases). This CDR3 is built from 14 residues. V shed 1 base and J shed 5 bases, with 11 bases lying between them. The germline V gene encodes CDR1 SGHVS and CDR2 FNYEAQ. The CDR3 loop is CASSLEVQGYGYTF. In nucleotides, the CDR3 is TGTGCCAGCAGCTTAGAGGTTCAGGGATATGGCTACACCTTC.

This sequence joins TRBV6-4 and TRBJ1-2, with 9 positions matching TRBD1. Germline V gene sequence: CDR1 MRHNA, CDR2 SNTAGT. With 5 bases clipped from V and 6 bases from J, the junction kept 4 bases outside the gene matches. The CDR3 extends over 13 amino acids. CDR3 residues: CASSRQGGNGYTF. As DNA, the CDR3 is TGTGCCAGCAGTCGACAGGGGGGCAATGGCTACACCTTC.

The DNA of the CDR3 is TGTGCCGGCGGCAGCCTAAGCTCCTACAATGAGCAGTTCTTC. This translates into CAGGSLSSYNEQFF. The chain links TRBV6-5 to TRBJ2-1; D is undetermined. This CDR3 comprises 14 residues. Germline assignment: CDR1 MNHEY and CDR2 SVGAGI. V was trimmed by 11 bases and J by 0 bases, leaving 14 bases between them.

The rearrangement uses TRBV19 and TRBJ1-1; D ambiguous. Trimming stripped 4 bases from V and 8 bases from J, with 8 bases between. Germline CDR1 and CDR2: LNHDA and SQIVND (reference sequence). The CDR3 is made up of 11 amino acids. DNA of the CDR3: TGTGCCAGTAGTAGCTTGACGGAAGCTTTCTTT. Amino acids: CASSSLTEAFF.

The chain has TRBV2 and TRBJ1-6; D is ambiguous. Trimming left V 2 bases short and J 9 bases short, with 5 bases between. CDR3 length: 12 amino acids. CDR1 is SNHLY and CDR2 is FYNNEI in the germline V gene. CDR3 protein: CASSERFSPLHF. Here the CDR3 DNA reads TGTGCCAGCAGTGAAAGGTTTTCACCCCTCCACTTT.

V usage is TRBV6-5 and J usage is TRBJ1-1; a possible D gene is TRBD1 (6 bases). The CDR3 totals 13 residues. In germline, CDR1 is MNHEY, CDR2 SVGAGI. Trimming left V 10 bases short and J 0 bases short, with 12 bases between. CDR3 nucleotides: TGTGCCACCAGCCGGACAGTGAACACTGAAGCTTTCTTT. Translated, it gives CATSRTVNTEAFF.

The rearrangement joins TRBV12-3 or TRBV12-4 to TRBJ1-1; D is perhaps TRBD1 (5 bases). The CDR3 consists of 13 residues. V was clipped by 3 bases and J by 7 bases, with 12 bases between them. For the CDR3, the DNA is TGTGCCAGCAGTTTGCCCCCCGGGGGTGAAGCTTTCTTT. It specifies CASSLPPGGEAFF.

The chain couples TRBV3-1 (or the pseudogene TRBV3-2) to TRBJ1-2, with 9 bases matching TRBD1. Germline CDR1 LGHDT, CDR2 YNNKEL (reference sequence). This CDR3 comprises 14 residues. V trimming: 1 base; J trimming: 7 bases; junction bases outside the gene matches: 4. As DNA, the CDR3 is TGTGCCAGCAGCCAAGCCGGGACAGGGCTTGGCTACACCTTC. Protein product: CASSQAGTGLGYTF.

This clone was seen only a few times. V usage is TRBV3-1 (or the pseudogene TRBV3-2) and J usage is TRBJ1-1; D unresolved. From germline, CDR1 is LGHDT and CDR2 YNNKEL (reference sequence). The CDR3 length is 17 residues. Trimming removed 9 bases at V and 0 bases at J, with 23 bases between. The chain's CDR3 is CASTPVSGLRVNTEAFF. In DNA form, the CDR3 reads TGTGCCAGTACCCCTGTCAGCGGGTTGAGGGTGAACACTGAAGCTTTCTTT.

The chain joins TRBV5-4 to TRBJ1-1, with D possibly matching TRBD1 (6 bases). CDR1 and CDR2 from the germline V gene are SGHNT and YYREEE (reference sequence). The CDR3 is 14 amino acids. Trimming removed 4 bases at V and 7 bases at J, with 17 bases between. The CDR3 sequence is CASSRGGAEVEAFF. The CDR3 DNA follows: TGTGCCAGCAGCCGAGGGGGGGCCGAGGTTGAAGCTTTCTTT.

This clone showed up just once. This chain links TRBV24-1 with TRBJ1-1; possibly TRBD1 for D (5 bases). The CDR3 runs 15 residues. Germline V gene lookup returns CDR1 KGHDR and CDR2 SFDVKD. V was clipped by 3 bases and J by 3 bases, with 13 bases between them. The DNA of the CDR3 is TGTGCCACCAGTGATCCCGCGGGGGTGGACACTGAAGCTTTCTTT. This codes for CATSDPAGVDTEAFF.

In regard to this clone: This CDR3 is also generated by other DNA sequences in the sample. V is TRBV9 and J is TRBJ1-3; tentatively, D is TRBD1 (5 bases). The CDR3 length is 13 residues. The germline V and J ends were trimmed by 2 bases and 3 bases, with 6 bases remaining between them. Germline V CDR1 and CDR2: SGDLS, YYNGEE. The CDR3 DNA reads as TGTGCCAGCAGCGTGGGGGATGGAAACACCATATATTTT. It codes for CASSVGDGNTIYF.

The chain carries TRBV5-8 and TRBJ2-7; 8 nucleotides match TRBD1. The CDR3 covers 15 residues. Germline CDR1 is SGHTS and CDR2 is YDEGEE. V gave up 1 base and J gave up 5 bases; unmatched junction bases: 8. CDR3 nucleotide sequence: TGTGCCAGCAGCTTGTTGGACAGGGTGGTTCACGAGCAGTACTTC. It specifies CASSLLDRVVHEQYF. The full variable domain, its missing parts supplied by reference TRBV5-8 and TRBJ2-7, is EAGVTQSPTHLIKTRGQQATLRCSPISGHTSVYWYQQALGLGLQFLLWYDEGEERNRGNFPPRFSGRQFPNYSSELNVNALELEDSALYLCASSLLDRVVHEQYFGPGTRLTVT.